The rows below give T cell receptor beta chains drawn from one sample of a study of shared clonotypes between healthy human individuals. The repertoire was sequenced with immunoSEQ multiplex PCR; TCRdb's copy has only in-frame clones and lacks some. The sample holds 850,000 to 1,200,000 clones, under 80% seen once. Material: memory CD4+ T cells sorted from blood. These receptors all come from a man between 18 and 35 years old in good health. Each CDR3 is given with its conserved first and last residue. A D gene is named only where the DNA matches it firmly. The size entry is marked missing in some rows and otherwise reads once, few, many or a size class.

abundance | j_gene | v_gene | d_gene | CDR3aa | CDR3nt
- | TRBJ2-3 | TRBV7-9 | TRBD2 | CASSSGLAGPSTDTQYF | TGTGCCAGCAGCTCTGGACTAGCGGGGCCCAGCACAGATACGCAGTATTTT
- | TRBJ2-5 | TRBV28 | TRBD2 | CASSFALAGGPGTQYF | TGTGCCAGCAGTTTCGCATTAGCGGGGGGGCCCGGGACCCAGTACTTC
few | TRBJ1-1 | TRBV4-1 | - | CASSQIVGNTEAFF | TGCGCCAGCAGCCAAATCGTGGGGAACACTGAAGCTTTCTTT
many | TRBJ1-2 | TRBV6-5 | TRBD1 | CASSYTRTGGSYGYTF | TGTGCCAGCAGTTACACCCGGACAGGGGGGTCCTATGGCTACACCTTC
- | TRBJ2-3 | TRBV7-3 | - | CASSFRGSSDTQYF | TGTGCCAGCAGCTTTAGGGGGTCCTCAGATACGCAGTATTTT
- | TRBJ1-2 | TRBV11-2 | - | CASSLSGILQGYTF | TGTGCCAGCAGCTTATCGGGGATACTACAAGGCTACACCTTC
- | TRBJ1-4 | TRBV6-5 | - | CASSYIGEREKLFF | TGTGCCAGCAGTTACATAGGGGAGAGGGAAAAACTGTTTTTT
few | TRBJ2-6 | TRBV29-1 | TRBD2 | CSVSPRTSGSSSGANVLTF | TGCAGCGTAAGCCCCCGAACTAGCGGGAGTTCATCTGGGGCCAACGTCCTGACTTTC
- | TRBJ2-1 | TRBV10-1 | TRBD2 | CASSLAGGPDEQFF | TGCGCCAGCAGTCTAGCGGGAGGGCCGGATGAGCAGTTCTTC
many | TRBJ1-6 | TRBV27 | - | CASSFWSSPLHF | TGTGCCAGCAGTTTTTGGAGTTCACCCCTCCACTTT
once | TRBJ1-2 | TRBV5-1 | - | CASSKDFTYGYTF | TGCGCCAGCAGCAAGGACTTCACCTATGGCTACACCTTC
- | TRBJ2-3 | TRBV6-1 | - | CASSEMGTISTDTQYF | TGTGCCAGCAGTGAAATGGGAACGATAAGCACAGATACGCAGTATTTT
- | TRBJ1-2 | TRBV9 | TRBD1 | CASSVETWDRVFNYGYTF | TGTGCCAGCAGCGTAGAGACATGGGACAGAGTATTTAACTATGGCTACACCTTC
- | TRBJ1-3 | TRBV21-1 | - | CASSHWTGGNTIYF | TGTGCCAGCAGCCATTGGACAGGGGGAAACACCATATATTTT
- | TRBJ1-6 | TRBV30 | TRBD1 | CAWRGDSNSPLHF | TGTGCCTGGAGGGGGGACAGTAATTCACCCCTCCACTTT
- | TRBJ2-3 | TRBV10-3 | TRBD2 | CAIAPAGRADTQYF | TGTGCCATCGCTCCAGCGGGAAGGGCAGATACGCAGTATTTT
- | TRBJ1-5 | TRBV5-1 | TRBD1 | CASSRQGNPEQPQHF | TGCGCCAGCAGCCGACAGGGGAATCCGGAACAGCCCCAGCATTTT
- | TRBJ1-4 | TRBV7-8 | - | CASSLAWEEKLFF | TGTGCCAGCAGCTTAGCCTGGGAGGAAAAACTGTTTTTT
- | TRBJ1-3 | TRBV7-9 | TRBD1 | CASSLERGLSGNTIYF | TGTGCCAGCAGCTTAGAAAGGGGGCTATCTGGAAACACCATATATTTT
- | TRBJ2-5 | TRBV30 | - | CAWSVQGPETQYF | TGTGCCTGGAGTGTACAAGGGCCAGAGACCCAGTACTTC
- | TRBJ2-2 | TRBV30 | TRBD2 | CAWSGRTSGTGELFF | TGTGCCTGGAGCGGACGGACTAGCGGGACCGGGGAGCTGTTTTTT
few | TRBJ1-4 | TRBV5-1 | TRBD1 | CASSMGQNEKLFF | TGCGCCAGCAGCATGGGACAGAATGAAAAACTGTTTTTT
- | TRBJ2-7 | TRBV4-3 | - | CASSQDTGQPYEQCF | TGCGCCAGCAGCCAAGATACGGGCCAGCCCTACGAGCAGTGCTTC
- | TRBJ2-2 | TRBV6-6 | - | CASSYQVNGELFF | TGTGCCAGCAGTTACCAGGTGAACGGGGAGCTGTTTTTT
- | TRBJ2-1 | TRBV7-9 | TRBD2 | CASSLLAGDEQFF | TGTGCCAGCAGCTTACTAGCGGGGGATGAGCAGTTCTTC
- | TRBJ1-4 | TRBV18 | - | CASSPPSVEKLFF | TGTGCCAGCTCACCACCCTCGGTTGAAAAACTGTTTTTT
- | TRBJ2-7 | TRBV2 | - | CASSATGLEQYF | TGTGCCAGCAGTGCAACAGGGCTCGAGCAGTACTTC
- | TRBJ2-2 | TRBV28 | TRBD1 | CASRGRGTGELFF | TGTGCCAGCAGGGGCAGGGGGACCGGGGAGCTGTTTTTT
- | TRBJ2-7 | TRBV18 | TRBD2 | CASSPRGSGSYEQYF | TGTGCCAGCTCACCACGCGGGAGCGGGTCCTACGAGCAGTACTTC
many | TRBJ1-5 | TRBV10-3 | - | CAISGGASNQPQHF | TGTGCCATCAGTGGGGGTGCTAGCAATCAGCCCCAGCATTTT
- | TRBJ1-5 | TRBV23-1 | - | CARLLRRQPQHF | TGCGCCAGACTGCTACGAAGGCAGCCCCAGCATTTT
- | TRBJ1-1 | TRBV7-9 | - | CASSLAEGMNTEAFF | TGTGCCAGCAGCTTAGCCGAGGGGATGAACACTGAAGCTTTCTTT
- | TRBJ2-1 | TRBV18 | - | CASSPRDEQFF | TGTGCCAGCTCACCACGAGATGAGCAGTTCTTC
few | TRBJ2-1 | TRBV27 | TRBD1 | CASSGQGGYNEQFF | TGTGCCAGCAGTGGACAGGGGGGATACAATGAGCAGTTCTTC
few | TRBJ2-2 | TRBV4-3 | - | CASSQAPDSANTGELFF | TGCGCCAGCAGCCAAGCTCCGGATTCCGCGAACACCGGGGAGCTGTTTTTT
- | TRBJ2-5 | TRBV30 | TRBD1 | CAWSVGTAKTQYF | TGTGCCTGGAGTGTTGGGACAGCGAAGACCCAGTACTTC
- | TRBJ2-7 | TRBV19 | - | CASSLTQGYEQYF | TGTGCCAGTAGCCTAACCCAGGGGTACGAGCAGTACTTC
- | TRBJ2-7 | TRBV29-1 | TRBD1 | CSVGQGSTYEQYF | TGCAGCGTGGGACAGGGGAGCACCTACGAGCAGTACTTC
- | TRBJ1-1 | TRBV29-1 | TRBD1 | CSVRGLPGQGMNTEAFF | TGCAGCGTCCGGGGATTGCCGGGACAGGGAATGAACACTGAAGCTTTCTTT
- | TRBJ2-7 | TRBV11-1 | TRBD1 | CASSQQGAEQYF | TGTGCCAGCAGCCAACAGGGGGCCGAGCAGTACTTC
- | TRBJ2-2 | TRBV5-1 | - | CASSYGAQVTGELFF | TGCGCCAGCAGCTATGGGGCGCAGGTAACCGGGGAGCTGTTTTTT
- | TRBJ2-3 | TRBV7-9 | - | CAVRRQQVTDTQYF | TGTGCCGTCCGTCGGCAACAGGTCACAGATACGCAGTATTTT
few | TRBJ2-7 | TRBV7-9 | - | CASSEPGSPYEQYF | TGTGCCAGCAGCGAACCAGGATCCCCCTACGAGCAGTACTTC
- | TRBJ1-1 | TRBV12-5 | - | CASGLVLGGSADTEAFF | TGTGCTAGTGGTTTGGTTTTGGGGGGGTCAGCGGACACTGAAGCTTTCTTT
- | TRBJ1-3 | TRBV14 | TRBD1 | CASSLRPGQGASGNTIYF | TGTGCCAGCAGCCTTCGACCGGGACAGGGGGCTTCAGGAAACACCATATATTTT
once | TRBJ1-5 | TRBV6-1 | - | CASSESPGTVRPQHF | TGTGCCAGCAGTGAATCGCCAGGTACGGTCCGGCCCCAGCATTTT
- | TRBJ2-5 | TRBV10-3 | TRBD2 | CAINGGAGETQYF | TGTGCCATCAACGGGGGGGCCGGCGAGACCCAGTACTTC
- | TRBJ1-6 | TRBV6-6 | TRBD1 | CASSVGQSYNSPLHF | TGTGCCAGCAGTGTGGGACAGTCCTATAATTCACCCCTCCACTTT